This passage covers 8 T cell receptor beta chains from one sample sequenced in a study of radiotherapy plus CTLA-4 blockade in lung cancer (dated by TCRdb to 2016 to 2019). Library preparation employed the immunoSEQ multiplex PCR assay. TCRdb stores this immuneACCESS table with in-frame sequences only. Part of the clones is absent; in the studies checked, under half of the shortfall reflects unresolved V genes, and no reason is known for the rest. This sample comprises tens of thousands of clones, roughly 77% of them detected only once. 2% to 3% of the sample is held by the ten biggest clonotypes. This specimen consisted of peripheral blood, obtained from a patient treated with radiotherapy plus ipilimumab. These receptors were taken from a human donor with non-small cell lung cancer whose response to radiotherapy plus ipilimumab could not be evaluated.

The rearrangement joins TRBV5-1 to TRBJ1-3, with TRBD1 identical over 8 bases. Germline CDR1 is SGHRS and CDR2 is YFSETQ. With 4 bases clipped from V and 4 bases from J, the junction kept 4 bases outside the gene matches. The CDR3 totals 14 residues. The CDR3 DNA is TGCGCCAGCAGCCCACAGGGGGGAGGAAACACCATATATTTT. This encodes CASSPQGGGNTIYF.

This clone is classed as medium-sized. The rearrangement joins TRBV10-3 to TRBJ2-5, with 14 bases that match TRBD2. This CDR3 region has 16 residues. The germline V gene has CDR1 ENHRY and CDR2 SYGVKD. The junction had 7 bases not matched to a gene; V was cut back by 7 bases and J by 3 bases. CDR3 protein: CAIKSPGLAGEETQYF. CDR3 in DNA: TGTGCCATCAAATCACCGGGACTAGCGGGAGAAGAGACCCAGTACTTC.

This sequence joins TRBV18 and TRBJ2-3; perhaps TRBD2 as D (6 bases). Germline CDR1 KGHSH, CDR2 LQKENI. There are 17 residues in the CDR3. V gave up 0 bases and J gave up 2 bases, with 15 bases separating them. CDR3 nucleotides: TGTGCCAGCTCACCACCGATGTTCGCTAGCGACACAGATACGCAGTATTTT. Residues: CASSPPMFASDTDTQYF.

Here the CDR3 DNA reads TGTGCCAGCAGCTTACGGACAGCTCCCGAGCAGTACTTC. The encoded protein is CASSLRTAPEQYF. V and J are TRBV7-2 and TRBJ2-7, with a weak D call TRBD1 (6 bases). V shed 2 bases and J shed 6 bases, with 11 bases lying between them. The CDR3 is 13 amino acids. In germline, CDR1 is SGHTA, CDR2 FQGNSA.

The chain links TRBV7-8 to TRBJ2-1; possible D gene TRBD2, 6 bases. The CDR3 totals 17 residues. V lost 1 base, J lost 2 bases, and 15 bases lay in between. The germline V gene encodes CDR1 SGHVS and CDR2 FQNEAQ. The CDR3 nucleotides read TGTGCCAGCAGCTTAGGAGGGACGGGAGCGGCCTACAATGAGCAGTTCTTC. The encoded protein is CASSLGGTGAAYNEQFF.

The chain uses TRBV15 and TRBJ1-6; 8 nucleotides agree with TRBD1. V trimming: 3 bases; J trimming: 10 bases; junction bases outside the gene matches: 8. The CDR3 has 15 amino acids. The germline gives CDR1 LNHNV, CDR2 YYDKDF (reference sequence). The CDR3 bases are TGTGCCACCAGCAGCCAATACAGGGGGGACTCACCCCTCCACTTT. It is translated as CATSSQYRGDSPLHF.

The count of this clone is one. The CDR3 DNA follows: TGCGCCAGCAACCTCGGGACAGAACAAGAGACCCAGTACTTC. Encoded protein: CASNLGTEQETQYF. V gene TRBV10-1 combines with J gene TRBJ2-5; 7 positions match TRBD1. V was clipped by 7 bases and J by 2 bases; unmatched bases: 7. Germline CDR1 WNHNN, CDR2 SYGVQD (reference sequence). The length of the CDR3 is 14 residues.

The V call is TRBV6-1, the J call TRBJ2-3; 15 bases are a match to TRBD2. Germline V lookup: CDR1 MNHNS, CDR2 SASEGT. The J segment lost 4 bases and the V segment lost 4 bases, leaving 3 bases of the junction unmatched. The CDR3 runs 16 residues. CDR3 bases: TGTGCCAGCAGTGGGACTAGCGGGAGGGCCCCAGATACGCAGTATTTT. Translating gives CASSGTSGRAPDTQYF.